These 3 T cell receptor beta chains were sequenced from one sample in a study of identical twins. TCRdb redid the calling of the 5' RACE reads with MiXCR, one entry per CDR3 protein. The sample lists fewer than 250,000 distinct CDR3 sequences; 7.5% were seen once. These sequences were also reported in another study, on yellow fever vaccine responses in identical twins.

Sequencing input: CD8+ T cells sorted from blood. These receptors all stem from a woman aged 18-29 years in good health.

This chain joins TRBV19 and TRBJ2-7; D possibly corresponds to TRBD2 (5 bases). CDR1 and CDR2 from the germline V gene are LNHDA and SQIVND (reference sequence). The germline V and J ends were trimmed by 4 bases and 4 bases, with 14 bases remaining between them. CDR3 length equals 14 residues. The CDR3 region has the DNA TGTGCCAGTAGTACCGGACTTTCCCAGTACGAGCAGTACTTC. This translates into CASSTGLSQYEQYF. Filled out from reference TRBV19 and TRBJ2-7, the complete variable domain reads DGGITQSPKYLFRKEGQNVTLSCEQNLNHDAMYWYRQDPGQGLRLIYYSQIVNDFQKGDIAEGYSVSREKKESFPLTVTSAQKNPTAFYLCASSTGLSQYEQYFGPGTRLTVT.

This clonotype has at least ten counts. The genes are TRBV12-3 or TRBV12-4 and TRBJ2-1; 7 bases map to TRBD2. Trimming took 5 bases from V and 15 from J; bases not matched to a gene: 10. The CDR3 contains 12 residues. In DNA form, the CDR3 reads TGTGCCAGCAGTAGCGGGACTCCCGAAACGTTCTTC. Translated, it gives CASSSGTPETFF.

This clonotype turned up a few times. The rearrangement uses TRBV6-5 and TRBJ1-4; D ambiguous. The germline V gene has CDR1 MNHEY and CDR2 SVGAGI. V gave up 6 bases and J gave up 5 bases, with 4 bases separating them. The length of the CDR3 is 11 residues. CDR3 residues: CASRSNEKLFF. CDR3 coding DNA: TGTGCCAGCAGATCCAATGAAAAACTGTTTTTT.